This T cell receptor (beta chain) came from a study of human T cells and chemical hapten exposure. This clonotype was seen at least ten times. The time point is: pre-sensitization, week 0. The sample's treatment: therapeutic diphenylcyclopropenone sensitization with weekly scalp DPC. Each CDR3 protein gets one entry after TCRdb re-called the RACE reads with MiXCR. This table holds over 300,000 distinct CDR3 sequences, 4.5% to 6% found once. After removal of 6 bases from V and 10 bases from J, the junction contained 8 bases not matched to a gene. From germline, CDR1 is SNHLY and CDR2 FYNNEI. The CDR3 has 13 residues.

The receptor comes from a woman between 45 and 65 years old with alopecia areata. Some clones in this sample may be carry-over from other donors' samples. The sequencing used whole blood, collected in connection with sensitization to the hapten diphenylcyclopropenone (DPC). J is TRBJ2-1 and V is TRBV2; 8 bases are a match to TRBD1. The CDR3 here is CASRGDRNREQFF. The CDR3 nucleotides are TGTGCCAGCAGAGGGGACAGGAACAGGGAGCAGTTCTTC.